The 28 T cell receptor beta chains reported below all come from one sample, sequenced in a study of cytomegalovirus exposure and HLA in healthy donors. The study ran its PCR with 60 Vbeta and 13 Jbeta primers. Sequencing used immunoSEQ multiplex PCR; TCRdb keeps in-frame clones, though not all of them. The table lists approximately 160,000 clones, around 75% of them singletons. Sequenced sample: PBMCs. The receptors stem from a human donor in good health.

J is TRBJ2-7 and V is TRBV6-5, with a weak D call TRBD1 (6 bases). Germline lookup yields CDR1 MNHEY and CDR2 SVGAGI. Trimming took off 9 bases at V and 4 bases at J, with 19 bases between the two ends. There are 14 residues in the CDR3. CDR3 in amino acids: CASNPGAPPYEQYF. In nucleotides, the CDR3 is TGTGCCAGTAACCCAGGGGCACCCCCTTACGAGCAGTACTTC.

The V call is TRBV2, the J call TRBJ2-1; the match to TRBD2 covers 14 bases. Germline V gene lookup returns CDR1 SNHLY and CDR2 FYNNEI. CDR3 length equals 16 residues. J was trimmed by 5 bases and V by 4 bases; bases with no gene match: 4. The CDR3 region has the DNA TGTGCCAGCAGTGGATCGACTAGCGGGGGGGACAATGAGCAGTTCTTC. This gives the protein CASSGSTSGGDNEQFF.

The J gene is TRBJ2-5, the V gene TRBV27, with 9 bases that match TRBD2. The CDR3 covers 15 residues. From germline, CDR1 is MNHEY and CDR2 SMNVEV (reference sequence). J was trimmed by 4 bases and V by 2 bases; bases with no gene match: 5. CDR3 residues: CASSLDWGLAETQYF. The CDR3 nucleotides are TGTGCCAGCAGTTTAGATTGGGGACTAGCAGAGACCCAGTACTTC.

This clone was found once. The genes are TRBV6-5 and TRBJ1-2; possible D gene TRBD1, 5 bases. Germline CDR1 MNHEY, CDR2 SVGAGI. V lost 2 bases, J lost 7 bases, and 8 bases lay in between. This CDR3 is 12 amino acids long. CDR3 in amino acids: CASSYRGLGYTF. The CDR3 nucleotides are TGTGCCAGCAGTTACAGGGGCCTTGGCTACACCTTC.

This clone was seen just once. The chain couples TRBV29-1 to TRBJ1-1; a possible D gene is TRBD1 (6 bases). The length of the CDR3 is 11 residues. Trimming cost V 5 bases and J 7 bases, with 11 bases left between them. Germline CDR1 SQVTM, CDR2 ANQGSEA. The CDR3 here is CSVQGIGEAFF. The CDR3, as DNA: TGCAGCGTTCAGGGGATCGGTGAAGCTTTCTTT.

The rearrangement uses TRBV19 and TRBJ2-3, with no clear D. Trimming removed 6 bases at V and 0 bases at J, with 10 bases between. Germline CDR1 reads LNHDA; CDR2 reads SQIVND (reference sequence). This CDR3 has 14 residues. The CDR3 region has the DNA TGTGCCAGTAGCCCTTTTTCTAGCACAGATACGCAGTATTTT. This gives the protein CASSPFSSTDTQYF.

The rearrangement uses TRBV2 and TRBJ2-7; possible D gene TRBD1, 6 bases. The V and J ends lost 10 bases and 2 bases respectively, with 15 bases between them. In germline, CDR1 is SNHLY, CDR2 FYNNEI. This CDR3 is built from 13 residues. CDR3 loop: CAIMDSLTYEQYF. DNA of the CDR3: TGTGCCATCATGGACAGCTTGACCTACGAGCAGTACTTC.

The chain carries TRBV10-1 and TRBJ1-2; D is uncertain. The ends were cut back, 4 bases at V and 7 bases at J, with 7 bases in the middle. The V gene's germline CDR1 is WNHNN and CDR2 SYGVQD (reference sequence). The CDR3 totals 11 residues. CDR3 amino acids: CASSGSVGYTF. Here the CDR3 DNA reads TGCGCCAGCAGTGGAAGCGTTGGCTACACCTTC.

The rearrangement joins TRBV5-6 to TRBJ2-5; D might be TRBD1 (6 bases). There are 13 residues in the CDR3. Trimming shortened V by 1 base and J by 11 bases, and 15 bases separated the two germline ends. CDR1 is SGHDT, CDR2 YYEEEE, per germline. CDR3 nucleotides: TGTGCCAGCAGCTTGAACAGGGAAGGGGAGCAGTACTTC. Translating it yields CASSLNREGEQYF.

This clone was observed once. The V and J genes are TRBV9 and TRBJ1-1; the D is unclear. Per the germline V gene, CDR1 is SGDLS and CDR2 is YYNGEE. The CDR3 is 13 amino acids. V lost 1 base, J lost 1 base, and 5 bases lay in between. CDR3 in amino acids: CASSVRRNTEAFF. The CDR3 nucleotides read TGTGCCAGCAGCGTAAGGAGGAACACTGAAGCTTTCTTT.

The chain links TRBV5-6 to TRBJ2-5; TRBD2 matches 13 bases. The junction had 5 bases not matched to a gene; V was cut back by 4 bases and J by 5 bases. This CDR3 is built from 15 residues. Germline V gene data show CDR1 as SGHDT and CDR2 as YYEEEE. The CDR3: CASSKLAGGQETQYF. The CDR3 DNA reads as TGTGCCAGCAGCAAACTAGCGGGGGGGCAGGAGACCCAGTACTTC.

CDR3: CASSGATTSGGTDTQYF. CDR3 in DNA: TGTGCCAGCAGTGGAGCTACGACTAGCGGGGGCACAGATACGCAGTATTTT. The chain uses TRBV2 and TRBJ2-3, with TRBD2 identical over 11 bases. Per germline, CDR1 SNHLY and CDR2 FYNNEI. This CDR3 is 17 amino acids long. Germline trimming cut 4 bases from V and 1 base from J; bases unmatched to any gene: 7.

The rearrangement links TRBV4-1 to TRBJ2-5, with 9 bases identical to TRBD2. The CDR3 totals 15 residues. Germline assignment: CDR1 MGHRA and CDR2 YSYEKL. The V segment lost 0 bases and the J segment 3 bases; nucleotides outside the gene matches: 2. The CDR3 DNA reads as TGCGCCAGCAGCCAAGAGGAGCGGGGGGAAGAGACCCAGTACTTC. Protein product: CASSQEERGEETQYF.

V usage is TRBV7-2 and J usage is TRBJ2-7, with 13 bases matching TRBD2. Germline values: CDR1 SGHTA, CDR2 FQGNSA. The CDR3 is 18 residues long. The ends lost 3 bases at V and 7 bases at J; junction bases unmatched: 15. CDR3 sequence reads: CASSFELAGGLSPWEQYF. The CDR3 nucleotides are TGTGCCAGCAGCTTCGAACTAGCGGGGGGGCTTTCCCCCTGGGAGCAGTACTTC.

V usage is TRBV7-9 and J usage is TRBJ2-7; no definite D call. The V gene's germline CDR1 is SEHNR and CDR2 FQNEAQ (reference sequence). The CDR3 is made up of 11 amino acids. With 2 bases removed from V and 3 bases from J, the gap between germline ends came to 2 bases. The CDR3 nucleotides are TGTGCCAGCAGCTTATACTACGAGCAGTACTTC. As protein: CASSLYYEQYF.

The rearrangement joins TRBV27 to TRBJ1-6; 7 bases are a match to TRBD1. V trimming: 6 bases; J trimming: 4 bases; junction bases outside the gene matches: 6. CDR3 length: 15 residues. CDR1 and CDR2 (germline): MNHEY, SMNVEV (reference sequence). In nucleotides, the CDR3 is TGTGCCAGCAGCCAAGGGACAGCTTATAATTCACCCCTCCACTTT. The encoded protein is CASSQGTAYNSPLHF.

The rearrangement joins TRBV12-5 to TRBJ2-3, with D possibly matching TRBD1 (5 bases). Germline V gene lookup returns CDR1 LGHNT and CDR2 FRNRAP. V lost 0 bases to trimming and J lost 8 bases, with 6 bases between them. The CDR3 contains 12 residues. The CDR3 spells CASGLVRGTQYF. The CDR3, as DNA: TGTGCTAGTGGTTTGGTAAGGGGTACGCAGTATTTT.

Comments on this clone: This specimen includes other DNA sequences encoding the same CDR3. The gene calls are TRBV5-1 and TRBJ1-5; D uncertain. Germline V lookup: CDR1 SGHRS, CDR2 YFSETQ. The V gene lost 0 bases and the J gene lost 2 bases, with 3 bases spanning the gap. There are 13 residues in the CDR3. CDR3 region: CASSLAGNQPQHF. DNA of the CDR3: TGCGCCAGCAGCTTGGCGGGCAATCAGCCCCAGCATTTT.

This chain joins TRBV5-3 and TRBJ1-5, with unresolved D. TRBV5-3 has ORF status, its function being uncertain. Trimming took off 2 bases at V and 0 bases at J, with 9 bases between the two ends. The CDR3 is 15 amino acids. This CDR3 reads CARSLQPYSNQPQHF. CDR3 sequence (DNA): TGTGCCAGAAGCTTACAGCCGTATAGCAATCAGCCCCAGCATTTT.

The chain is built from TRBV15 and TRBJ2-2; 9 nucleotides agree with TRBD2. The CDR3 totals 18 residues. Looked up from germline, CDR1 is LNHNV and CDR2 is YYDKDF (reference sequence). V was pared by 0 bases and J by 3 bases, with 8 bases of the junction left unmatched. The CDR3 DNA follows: TGTGCCACCAGCAGAGATTTCGTTGCGGGGGGGCACACCGGGGAGCTGTTTTTT. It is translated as CATSRDFVAGGHTGELFF.

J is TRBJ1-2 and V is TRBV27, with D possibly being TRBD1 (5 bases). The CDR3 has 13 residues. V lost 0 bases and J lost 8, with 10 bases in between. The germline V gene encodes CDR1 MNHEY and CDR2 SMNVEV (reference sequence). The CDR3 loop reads CASSLSGVGGYTF. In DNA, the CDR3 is TGTGCCAGCAGTTTATCAGGGGTAGGAGGCTACACCTTC.

CDR3 DNA: TGCAGCGTCGGGACTAGCGGGGGAACCACAGATACGCAGTATTTT. It is translated as CSVGTSGGTTDTQYF. V is TRBV29-1 and J is TRBJ2-3; 14 positions match TRBD2. CDR3 size: 15 residues. Germline CDR1 reads SQVTM; CDR2 reads ANQGSEA. The V gene end was trimmed by 6 bases and the J gene end by 2 bases; junction bases not matched to a gene: 4.

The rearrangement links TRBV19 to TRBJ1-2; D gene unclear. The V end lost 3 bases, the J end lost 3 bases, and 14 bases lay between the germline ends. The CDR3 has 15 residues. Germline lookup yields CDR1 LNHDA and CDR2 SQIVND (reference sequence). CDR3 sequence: CASSIRNLVHYGYTF. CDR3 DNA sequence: TGTGCCAGTAGTATCAGGAATTTGGTTCACTATGGCTACACCTTC.

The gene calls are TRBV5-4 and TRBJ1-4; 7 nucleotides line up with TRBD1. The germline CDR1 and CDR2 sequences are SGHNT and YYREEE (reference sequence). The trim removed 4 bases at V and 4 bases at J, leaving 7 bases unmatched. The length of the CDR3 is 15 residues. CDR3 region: CASSPEQGNNEKLFF. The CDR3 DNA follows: TGTGCCAGCAGCCCTGAACAGGGGAATAATGAAAAACTGTTTTTT.

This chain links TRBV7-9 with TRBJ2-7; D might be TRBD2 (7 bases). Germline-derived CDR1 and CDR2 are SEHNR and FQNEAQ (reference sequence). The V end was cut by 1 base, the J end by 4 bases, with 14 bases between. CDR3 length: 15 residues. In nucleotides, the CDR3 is TGTGCCAGCAGCTTAGGCGGGGGCCAGCTTTACGAGCAGTACTTC. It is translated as CASSLGGGQLYEQYF. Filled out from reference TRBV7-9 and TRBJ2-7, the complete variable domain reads DTGVSQNPRHKITKRGQNVTFRCDPISEHNRLYWYRQTLGQGPEFLTYFQNEAQLEKSRLLSDRFSAERPKGSFSTLEIQRTEQGDSAMYLCASSLGGGQLYEQYFGPGTRLTVT.

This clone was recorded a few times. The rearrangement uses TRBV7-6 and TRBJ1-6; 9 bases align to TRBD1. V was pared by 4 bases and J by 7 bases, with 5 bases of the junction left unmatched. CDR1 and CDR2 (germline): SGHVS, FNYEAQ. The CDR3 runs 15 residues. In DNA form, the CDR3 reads TGTGCCAGCAGCTCAGGACAGGGGTTGAATTCACCCCTCCACTTT. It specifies CASSSGQGLNSPLHF.

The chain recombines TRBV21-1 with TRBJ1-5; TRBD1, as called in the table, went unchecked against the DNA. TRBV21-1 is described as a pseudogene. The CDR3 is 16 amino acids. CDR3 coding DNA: TGTGCCAGCACCAAATGGTGGACAGGGGGGAATCAGCCCCAGCATTTT. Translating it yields CASTKWWTGGNQPQHF.

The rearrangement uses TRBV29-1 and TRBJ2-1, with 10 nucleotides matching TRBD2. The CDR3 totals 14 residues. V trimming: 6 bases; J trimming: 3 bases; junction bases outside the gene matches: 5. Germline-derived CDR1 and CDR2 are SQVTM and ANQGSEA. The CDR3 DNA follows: TGCAGCGTGGGAGCGGGGGGGCTCTACAATGAGCAGTTCTTC. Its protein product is CSVGAGGLYNEQFF.